The sequence of this T cell receptor beta chain was determined in a study of T cells in Graves' hyperthyroidism and ophthalmopathy. This clonotype was picked up many times. Mismatch with germline at one junction end may stem from a read error. RNA transcripts gave rise to amplified TCR beta CDR3 regions. The HTBI primer set drove a first-round RT-PCR of the TCR CDR3. One entry per CDR3 protein results from TCRdb running MiXCR on the multiplex PCR reads. The sample includes roughly 580,000 distinct CDR3 sequences, around 14% seen only once; the top ten take 4.5% to 6%. This sequence was found in a woman aged 25-40 years with Graves' hyperthyroidism that later progressed to Graves' ophthalmopathy. Sequenced sample: blood.

CDR3 sequence reads: CASSLGVAGTYEQYF. CDR3 sequence (DNA): TGTGCCAGCAGTTTAGGGGTAGCGGGAACCTACGAGCAGTACTTC. The gene calls are TRBV13 and TRBJ2-7, with TRBD2 matching 8 bases. CDR1 and CDR2 from the germline V gene are PRHDT and FYEKMQ (reference sequence). The CDR3 spans 15 residues. The full variable domain, in which reference TRBV13 and TRBJ2-7 provide the parts outside the CDR3, is AAGVIQSPRHLIKEKRETATLKCYPIPRHDTVYWYQQGPGQDPQFLISFYEKMQSDKGSIPDRFSAQQFSDYHSELNMSSLELGDSALYFCASSLGVAGTYEQYFGPGTRLTVT.